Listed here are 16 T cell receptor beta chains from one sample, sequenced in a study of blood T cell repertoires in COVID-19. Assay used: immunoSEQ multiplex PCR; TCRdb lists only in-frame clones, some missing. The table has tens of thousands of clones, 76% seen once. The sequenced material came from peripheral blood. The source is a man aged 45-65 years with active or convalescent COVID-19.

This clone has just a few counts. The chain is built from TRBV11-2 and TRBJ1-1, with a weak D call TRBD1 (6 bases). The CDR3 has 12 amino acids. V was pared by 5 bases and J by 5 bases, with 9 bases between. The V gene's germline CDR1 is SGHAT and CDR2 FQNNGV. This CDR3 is CASSEQGTEAFF. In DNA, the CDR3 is TGTGCCAGCAGCGAACAGGGTACTGAAGCTTTCTTT.

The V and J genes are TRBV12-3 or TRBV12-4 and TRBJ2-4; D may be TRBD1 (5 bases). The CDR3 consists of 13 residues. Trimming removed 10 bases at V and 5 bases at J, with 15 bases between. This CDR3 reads CATKFGAENIQYF. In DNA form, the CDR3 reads TGTGCCACCAAGTTTGGGGCAGAAAACATTCAGTACTTC.

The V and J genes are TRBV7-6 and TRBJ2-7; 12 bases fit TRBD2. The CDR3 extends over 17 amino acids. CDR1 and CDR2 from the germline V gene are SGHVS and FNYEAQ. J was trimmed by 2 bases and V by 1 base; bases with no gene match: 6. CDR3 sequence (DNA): TGTGCCAGCAGCTTAGGGCCACTAGCGGGAGGTACCTACGAGCAGTACTTC. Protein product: CASSLGPLAGGTYEQYF.

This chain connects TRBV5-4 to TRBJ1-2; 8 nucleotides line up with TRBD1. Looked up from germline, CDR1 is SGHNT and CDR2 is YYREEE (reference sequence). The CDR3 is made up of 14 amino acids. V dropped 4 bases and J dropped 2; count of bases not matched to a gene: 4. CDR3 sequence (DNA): TGTGCCAGCAGCCTGACAGGGGTGAACTATGGCTACACCTTC. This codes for CASSLTGVNYGYTF.

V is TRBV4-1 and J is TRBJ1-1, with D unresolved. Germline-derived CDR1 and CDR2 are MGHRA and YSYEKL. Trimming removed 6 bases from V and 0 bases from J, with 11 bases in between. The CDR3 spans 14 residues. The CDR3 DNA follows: TGCGCCAGCAGGAGTCAGGTCATGAACACTGAAGCTTTCTTT. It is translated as CASRSQVMNTEAFF.

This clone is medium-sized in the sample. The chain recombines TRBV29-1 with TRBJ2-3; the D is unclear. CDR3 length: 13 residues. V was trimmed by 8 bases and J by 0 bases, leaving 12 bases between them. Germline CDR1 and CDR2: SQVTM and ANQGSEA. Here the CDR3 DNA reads TGCAGCACCACCCCGGGTAGCACAGATACGCAGTATTTT. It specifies CSTTPGSTDTQYF.

This CDR3 is CASSPSTDTQYF. The CDR3 bases are TGTGCCAGCAGCCCTAGCACAGATACGCAGTATTTT. This chain links TRBV7-9 with TRBJ2-3; no reliable D call. The CDR3 is made up of 12 amino acids. The ends were cut back, 5 bases at V and 0 bases at J, with 3 bases in the middle. Germline CDR1 SEHNR, CDR2 FQNEAQ (reference sequence).

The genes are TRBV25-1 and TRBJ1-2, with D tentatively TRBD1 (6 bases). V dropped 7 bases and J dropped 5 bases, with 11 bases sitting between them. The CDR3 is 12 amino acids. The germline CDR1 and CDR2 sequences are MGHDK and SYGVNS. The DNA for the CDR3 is TGTGCCAGCATGGGGGCAGGGTATGGCTACACCTTC. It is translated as CASMGAGYGYTF.

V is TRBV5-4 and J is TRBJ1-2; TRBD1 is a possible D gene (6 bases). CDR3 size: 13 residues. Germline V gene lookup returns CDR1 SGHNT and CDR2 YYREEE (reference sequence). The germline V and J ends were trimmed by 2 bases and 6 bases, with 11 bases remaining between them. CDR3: CASSFSAGDGYTF. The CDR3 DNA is TGTGCCAGCAGCTTCTCTGCAGGGGATGGCTACACCTTC.

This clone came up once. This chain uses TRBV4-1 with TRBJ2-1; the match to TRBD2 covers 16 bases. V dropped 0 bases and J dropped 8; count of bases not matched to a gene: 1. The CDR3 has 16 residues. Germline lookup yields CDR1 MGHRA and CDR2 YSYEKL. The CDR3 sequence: CASSQEGLAGGYEQFF. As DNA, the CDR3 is TGCGCCAGCAGCCAAGAGGGACTAGCGGGAGGGTATGAGCAGTTCTTC.

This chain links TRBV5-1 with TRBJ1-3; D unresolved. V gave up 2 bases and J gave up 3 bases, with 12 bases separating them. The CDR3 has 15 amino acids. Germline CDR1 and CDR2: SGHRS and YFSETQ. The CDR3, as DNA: TGCGCCAGCAGCTTAAGGTCGGGGAGTGGAAACACCATATATTTT. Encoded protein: CASSLRSGSGNTIYF.

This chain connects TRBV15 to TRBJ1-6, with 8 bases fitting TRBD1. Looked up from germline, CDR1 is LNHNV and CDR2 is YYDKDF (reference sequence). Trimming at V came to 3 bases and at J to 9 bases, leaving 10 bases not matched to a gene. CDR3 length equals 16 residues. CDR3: CATSSGPDRGPSPLHF. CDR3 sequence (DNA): TGTGCCACCAGCAGCGGCCCAGACAGGGGTCCTTCACCCCTCCACTTT.

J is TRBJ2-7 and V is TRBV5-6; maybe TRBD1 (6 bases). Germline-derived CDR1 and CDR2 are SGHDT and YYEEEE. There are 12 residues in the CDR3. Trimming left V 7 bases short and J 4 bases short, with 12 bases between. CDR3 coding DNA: TGTGCCAGCGGCGAACAGGGATACGAGCAGTACTTC. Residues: CASGEQGYEQYF.

The CDR3 bases are TGCGCCAGCAGTGAGTCGACAGGGGTGGCTAACTATGGCTACACCTTC. Translation gives CASSESTGVANYGYTF. The chain has TRBV10-2 and TRBJ1-2; TRBD1 agrees at 8 bases. The V and J ends lost 0 bases and 0 bases, in that order; junction bases with no gene match: 3. Germline V CDR1 and CDR2: WSHSY, SAAADI. The CDR3 runs to 16 residues.

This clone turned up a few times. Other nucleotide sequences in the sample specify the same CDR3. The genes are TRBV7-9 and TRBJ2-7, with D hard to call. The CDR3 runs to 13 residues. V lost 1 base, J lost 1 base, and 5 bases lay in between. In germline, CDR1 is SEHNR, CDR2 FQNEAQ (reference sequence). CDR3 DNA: TGTGCCAGCAGCTTAGGGGCATCCTACGAGCAGTACTTC. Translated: CASSLGASYEQYF. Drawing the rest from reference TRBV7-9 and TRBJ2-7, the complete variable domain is DTGVSQNPRHKITKRGQNVTFRCDPISEHNRLYWYRQTLGQGPEFLTYFQNEAQLEKSRLLSDRFSAERPKGSFSTLEIQRTEQGDSAMYLCASSLGASYEQYFGPGTRLTVT.

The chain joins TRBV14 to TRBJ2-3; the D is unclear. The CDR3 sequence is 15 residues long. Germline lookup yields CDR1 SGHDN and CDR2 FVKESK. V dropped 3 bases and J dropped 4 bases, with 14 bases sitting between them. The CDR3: CASSHAGIRSDTQYF. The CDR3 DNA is TGTGCCAGCAGCCATGCTGGTATTCGGTCAGATACGCAGTATTTT.